These 7 T cell receptor beta chains originate from one sample sequenced in a study of blood T cell repertoires in COVID-19. Using immunoSEQ multiplex PCR, the repertoire was profiled, and TCRdb retains in-frame clones only, with some absent. The sample lists 80,000 or so clones; almost 85% were seen once. The sample comprised peripheral blood. The receptors were gathered from an elderly man with acute or convalescent COVID-19.

This CDR3 reads CASSPFSGGSTDTQYF. CDR3 sequence (DNA): TGTGCCAGCTCACCATTCAGCGGGGGCAGCACAGATACGCAGTATTTT. The rearrangement uses TRBV18 and TRBJ2-3, with 8 bases fitting TRBD2. The J segment lost 0 bases and the V segment lost 2 bases, leaving 4 bases of the junction unmatched. Per the germline V gene, CDR1 is KGHSH and CDR2 is LQKENI. This CDR3 has 16 residues.

The genes are TRBV4-1 and TRBJ1-4; TRBD1 agrees at 9 bases. The CDR3 length is 15 residues. The germline gives CDR1 MGHRA, CDR2 YSYEKL. Germline trimming cut 0 bases from V and 5 bases from J; bases unmatched to any gene: 1. CDR3 region: CASSQDGTGNEKLFF. The CDR3 DNA follows: TGCGCCAGCAGCCAAGACGGGACAGGGAATGAAAAACTGTTTTTT.

The table lists this clone with a few counts. V usage is TRBV2 and J usage is TRBJ2-2; the match to TRBD2 covers 9 bases. In germline, CDR1 is SNHLY, CDR2 FYNNEI. The length of the CDR3 is 17 residues. J was trimmed by 2 bases and V by 3 bases; bases with no gene match: 7. CDR3 DNA: TGTGCCAGCAGTGATCTGGCGGGAGGGCTTAACACCGGGGAGCTGTTTTTT. It codes for CASSDLAGGLNTGELFF.

This clone was counted only a few times. This sequence joins TRBV24-1 and TRBJ2-1, with TRBD1 as a possible D gene (5 bases). CDR1 KGHDR and CDR2 SFDVKD come from the germline V gene. V shed 5 bases and J shed 7 bases, with 14 bases lying between them. This CDR3 spans 14 amino acids. In DNA form, the CDR3 reads TGTGCCACCAGTGGTGCTGGGGCCTTGAATGAGCAGTTCTTC. Its protein is CATSGAGALNEQFF.

J is TRBJ2-2 and V is TRBV11-2, with TRBD2 identical over 7 bases. Germline lookup yields CDR1 SGHAT and CDR2 FQNNGV. Trimming at V came to 8 bases and at J to 0 bases, leaving 9 bases not matched to a gene. The CDR3 extends over 16 amino acids. The CDR3 loop is CASDASSGANTGELFF. The CDR3 DNA reads TGTGCCAGCGATGCCTCTAGCGGTGCGAACACCGGGGAGCTGTTTTTT.

The rearrangement uses TRBV7-2 and TRBJ2-7, with TRBD2 identical over 12 bases. V shed 5 bases, J shed 2 bases, and the junction held 7 bases outside the gene matches. The CDR3 spans 16 residues. Germline CDR1 is SGHTA and CDR2 is FQGNSA. CDR3: CASSLSWTSGTYEQYF. Here the CDR3 DNA reads TGTGCCAGCAGCCTAAGTTGGACTAGCGGGACCTACGAGCAGTACTTC.

The chain recombines TRBV9 with TRBJ2-3, with 10 bases fitting TRBD2. Germline trimming cut 4 bases from V and 5 bases from J; bases unmatched to any gene: 10. This CDR3 region has 16 residues. Per germline, CDR1 SGDLS and CDR2 YYNGEE. The CDR3 DNA reads as TGTGCCAGCAGCCTCCAGGCTAGCGGGGGTAAAGATACGCAGTATTTT. It yields the protein CASSLQASGGKDTQYF.